What follows is one T cell receptor beta chain and its context. Its antigen remains unknown. Only in-frame clones appear in the TCRdb table, and some are missing; sequencing was by immunoSEQ multiplex PCR. This sample carries about 680,000 clones, roughly nine tenths of them seen once, and the ten largest clones take 24%. These data come from a study of shared clonotypes between healthy human individuals. For the study at large: Researchers assigned three CD4 naive, three CD4 memory, two CD8 naive and one CD8 memory plate to each donor.

Study-wide points: Memory subsets generally showed smaller estimated richness than naive subsets did.

CD45RO-negative cells were positively selected for CCR7, leaving out terminally differentiated effector memory CD45RA+ cells. Within Nashville, Tennessee resided all donors, each a Caucasian adult. CDR1 and CDR2 (germline): SGDLS, YYNGEE. CDR3 size: 13 residues. V lost 4 bases, J lost 5 bases, and 5 bases stayed unmatched. The TCR sequence derives from a man aged 30 to 45 in good health. The J gene is TRBJ1-2, the V gene TRBV9; 7 nucleotides align to TRBD1. Sequencing was done on a sample of naive CD8+ T cells sorted from blood. CDR3 amino acids: CASSTPGGYGYTF. In DNA form, the CDR3 reads TGTGCCAGCAGCACCCCAGGGGGTTATGGCTACACCTTC. Together with reference TRBV9 and TRBJ1-2, the CDR3 gives the full variable domain: DSGVTQTPKHLITATGQRVTLRCSPRSGDLSVYWYQQSLDQGLQFLIQYYNGEERAKGNILERFSAQQFPDLHSELNLSSLELGDSALYFCASSTPGGYGYTFGSGTRLTVV.